This T cell receptor (beta chain) was identified during a study of blood T cell repertoires in COVID-19. Across the study: T cells, B-cell-depleted T cells, or PBMCs provided the cDNA or gDNA that served as material.

Original data processing: Reference gene primer amplification yielded estimated nucleated cell counts. TCRdb keeps only in-frame clones here, not all; method: immunoSEQ multiplex PCR. The DNA gave D and trimming, while V, J and clone size come from that table. Among a few hundred thousand clones listed, 70% to 90% were seen once. Trimming stripped 2 bases from V and 2 bases from J, with 12 bases between. The CDR3 contains 15 residues. Germline V gene sequence: CDR1 MNHEY, CDR2 SVGEGT. The source of this sequence is a woman aged 18 to 35 who had recovered from COVID-19. The rearrangement joins TRBV6-2 or TRBV6-3 to TRBJ2-5; D may be TRBD1 (5 bases). Material: peripheral blood. In nucleotides, the CDR3 is TGTGCCAGCAGTTACCCCTCGGCAGGGCAAGAGACCCAGTACTTC. Encoded protein: CASSYPSAGQETQYF.